The rows below give T cell receptor beta chains drawn from one sample of a study of blood T cells in healthy people across ages. In TCRdb, the 5' RACE reads were re-called with MiXCR into one record per CDR3 protein. The data contain 800,000 to 1,300,000 distinct CDR3 sequences, roughly a quarter of them seen just once; the ten biggest clones take up 0.75%. The sample also formed part of further work on T cells of mothers and their children.

Material: blood. These TCRs come from a girl under 10 years old in good health. CDR3s include the opening cysteine and the closing phenylalanine or tryptophan. Each record gives: J gene, D gene, clone size, V gene, CDR3 protein, CDR3 DNA. A D gene is named only where the DNA matches it firmly. Only some rows state a clone size, as once, few, many or a class for expanded clones.

>TRBJ2-5|NA|NA|TRBV29-1
CSVPVGSQETQYF
TGCAGCGTTCCTGTGGGGTCGCAAGAGACCCAGTACTTC
>TRBJ2-7|NA|few|TRBV12-3/TRBV12-4
CASSHTDPPYEQYF
TGTGCCAGCAGTCACACCGATCCTCCCTACGAGCAGTACTTC
>TRBJ2-3|NA|few|TRBV5-1
CASSLGGSRTDTQYF
TGCGCCAGCAGCTTGGGCGGTTCGAGGACAGATACGCAGTATTTT
>TRBJ2-1|NA|NA|TRBV7-9
CASSFRTNEQFF
TGTGCCAGCAGCTTTCGAACGAATGAGCAGTTCTTC
>TRBJ2-7|NA|NA|TRBV9
CASSAHIPGEQYF
TGTGCCAGCAGCGCGCACATTCCGGGCGAGCAGTACTTC
>TRBJ2-5|NA|few|TRBV10-3
CAISSGGFAGETQYF
TGTGCCATCAGCTCTGGGGGTTTCGCGGGGGAGACCCAGTACTTC
>TRBJ2-2|NA|NA|TRBV29-1
CSGRASGELFF
TGCAGCGGGCGGGCGTCCGGGGAGCTGTTTTTT
>TRBJ1-2|NA|NA|TRBV6-5
CASSDTGTGYTF
TGTGCCAGCAGTGATACAGGGACCGGCTACACCTTC
>TRBJ2-1|NA|few|TRBV3-1
CASSQFPDSSYNEQFF
TGTGCCAGCAGCCAATTCCCGGACAGCTCCTACAATGAGCAGTTCTTC
>TRBJ2-5|NA|few|TRBV27
CATAILGGPAETQYF
TGTGCCACGGCGATTTTGGGAGGCCCCGCAGAGACCCAGTACTTC
>TRBJ2-7|NA|NA|TRBV13
CASSSRGRSYEQYF
TGTGCCAGCAGCTCTAGGGGTAGAAGTTACGAGCAGTACTTC
>TRBJ2-7|NA|few|TRBV6-2/TRBV6-3
CASSWDASYEQYF
TGTGCCAGCAGTTGGGACGCCAGCTACGAGCAGTACTTC
>TRBJ2-1|TRBD2|few|TRBV4-1
CASSQARTSGPYNEQFF
TGCGCCAGCAGCCAAGCGCGGACTAGCGGCCCCTACAATGAGCAGTTCTTC
>TRBJ1-1|NA|NA|TRBV5-1
CASSPDSHTEAFF
TGCGCCAGCAGCCCGGACAGCCACACTGAAGCTTTCTTT
>TRBJ1-1|NA|few|TRBV12-3/TRBV12-4
CASSLSPREAFF
TGTGCCAGCAGTTTATCACCCCGTGAAGCTTTCTTT
>TRBJ2-1|NA|NA|TRBV20-1
CSASQHLLSHEQFF
TGCAGTGCTAGCCAGCATCTACTTTCGCATGAGCAGTTCTTC
>TRBJ2-5|NA|few|TRBV10-3
CAISESGDGLGAQYF
TGTGCCATCAGTGAGTCAGGGGACGGCCTGGGTGCCCAGTACTTC
>TRBJ2-7|NA|NA|TRBV4-2
CASSQVVDEQYF
TGTGCCAGCAGCCAAGTTGTGGACGAGCAGTACTTC
>TRBJ1-4|NA|few|TRBV2
CASTAGDEKLFF
TGTGCCAGCACCGCGGGGGATGAAAAACTGTTTTTT
>TRBJ2-3|NA|NA|TRBV5-1
CASSLGDFTTDTQYF
TGCGCCAGCAGCCTGGGGGACTTTACCACAGATACGCAGTATTTT
>TRBJ2-5|NA|few|TRBV7-2
CASRALSGETQYF
TGTGCCAGCAGGGCTCTCAGTGGCGAGACCCAGTACTTC
>TRBJ1-4|TRBD1|NA|TRBV6-4
CASSRGPWEKLFF
TGTGCCAGCTCGAGGGGGCCCTGGGAAAAACTGTTTTTT
>TRBJ2-1|TRBD2|NA|TRBV7-9
CASSYLLAGGQEQFF
TGTGCCAGCAGCTACCTCCTAGCGGGGGGGCAGGAGCAGTTCTTC
>TRBJ1-1|NA|NA|TRBV11-2
CASSPQLAGEAFF
TGTGCCAGCAGCCCACAGTTGGCAGGTGAAGCTTTCTTT
>TRBJ1-5|NA|NA|TRBV6-1
CASRRTTGMGNQPQHF
TGTGCCAGCAGGAGAACCACAGGGATGGGCAATCAGCCCCAGCATTTT
>TRBJ1-2|NA|NA|TRBV12-3/TRBV12-4
CASSLSMEGNRNTF
TGTGCCAGCAGTTTATCAATGGAGGGCAACCGTAACACCTTC
>TRBJ1-5|NA|many|TRBV6-5
CASREDSNQPQHF
TGTGCCAGCAGGGAAGATAGCAATCAGCCCCAGCATTTT